The clone carrying this TCR beta chain was picked up one time. This sample was included in a study of T cells in Graves' hyperthyroidism and ophthalmopathy. Germline V gene sequence: CDR1 SGHAT, CDR2 FQNNGV. Trimming pared 4 bases from V and 5 bases from J, leaving 26 bases between. CDR3 length equals 18 residues. The source material, RNA transcripts, was used to amplify TCR beta CDR3 regions. A first-round RT-PCR of the TCR CDR3 used the HTBI primer set. One entry per CDR3 protein results from TCRdb running MiXCR on the multiplex PCR reads. The sample carries fewer than 650,000 distinct CDR3 sequences, roughly 14% recorded once. Patients with uncontrolled infections, other autoimmune diseases, pregnancy or lactation were excluded.

The chain links TRBV11-2 to TRBJ2-5, with D hard to call. The receptor was derived from a woman aged 40 to 50 with Graves' ophthalmopathy. The source material was blood. This CDR3 is CASSSLTSWAPSRETQYF. CDR3 coding DNA: TGTGCCAGCAGCTCCCTTACATCCTGGGCCCCCAGTCGGGAGACCCAGTACTTC.